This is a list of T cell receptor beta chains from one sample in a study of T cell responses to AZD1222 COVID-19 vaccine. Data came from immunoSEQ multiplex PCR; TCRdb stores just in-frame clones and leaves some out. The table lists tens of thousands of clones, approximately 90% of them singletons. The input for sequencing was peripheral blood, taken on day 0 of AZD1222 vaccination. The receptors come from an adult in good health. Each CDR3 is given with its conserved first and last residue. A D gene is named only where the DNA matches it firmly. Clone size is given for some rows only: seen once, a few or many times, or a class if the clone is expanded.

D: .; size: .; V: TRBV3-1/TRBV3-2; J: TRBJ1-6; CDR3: CASSGDEGPLHF; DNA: TGTGCCAGCAGCGGCGACGAAGGGCCCCTCCACTTT
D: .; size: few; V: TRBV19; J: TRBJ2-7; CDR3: CASSIQGPSEVSYEQYF; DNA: TGTGCCAGTAGTATTCAGGGTCCGTCGGAGGTCTCCTACGAGCAGTACTTC
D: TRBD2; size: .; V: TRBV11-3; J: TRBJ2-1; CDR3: CASSLSRGGGEQFF; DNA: TGTGCCAGCAGCTTAAGCCGGGGGGGCGGTGAGCAGTTCTTC
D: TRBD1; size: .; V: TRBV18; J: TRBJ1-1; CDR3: CASSRQGKNTEAFF; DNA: TGTGCCAGCTCCCGACAGGGAAAGAACACTGAAGCTTTCTTT
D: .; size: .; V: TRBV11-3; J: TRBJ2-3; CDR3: CASSRGTDTQYF; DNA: TGTGCCAGCAGTCGGGGGACAGATACGCAGTATTTT
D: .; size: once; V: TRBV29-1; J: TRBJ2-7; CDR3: CSVVDLRDSHEQYF; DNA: TGCAGCGTTGTGGACCTCCGGGATAGCCACGAGCAGTACTTC
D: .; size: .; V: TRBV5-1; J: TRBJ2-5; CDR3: CASSSGQSQETQYF; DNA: TGCGCCAGCAGCTCTGGACAGAGCCAAGAGACCCAGTACTTC
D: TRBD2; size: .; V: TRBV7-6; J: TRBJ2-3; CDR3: CASSYRTSEADTQYF; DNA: TGTGCCAGCAGCTACAGGACTAGCGAGGCAGATACGCAGTATTTT
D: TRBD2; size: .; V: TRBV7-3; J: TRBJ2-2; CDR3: CASAGTTNTGELFF; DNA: TGTGCCTCCGCCGGGACTACGAACACCGGGGAGCTGTTTTTT
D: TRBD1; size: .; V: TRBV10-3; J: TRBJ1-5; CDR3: CAISPGGNQPQHF; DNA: TGTGCCATCAGCCCAGGGGGAAATCAGCCCCAGCATTTT
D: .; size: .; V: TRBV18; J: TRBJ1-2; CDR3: CASSPREIYGYTF; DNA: TGTGCCAGCTCACCCAGGGAAATCTATGGCTACACCTTC
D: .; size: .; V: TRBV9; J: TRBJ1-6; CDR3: CASSAGAGSRNSPLHF; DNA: TGTGCCAGCAGCGCCGGAGCGGGCAGTCGCAATTCACCCCTCCACTTT
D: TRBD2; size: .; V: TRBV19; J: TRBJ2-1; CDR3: CASRPVRGGWNEQFF; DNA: TGTGCCAGTAGGCCCGTGCGCGGGGGGTGGAATGAGCAGTTCTTC
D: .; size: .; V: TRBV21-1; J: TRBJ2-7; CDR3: CASSTGSDEQYF; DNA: TGTGCCAGCAGCACGGGGAGCGACGAGCAGTACTTC
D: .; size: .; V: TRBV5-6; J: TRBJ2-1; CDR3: CASSSRPSHAGNEQFF; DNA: TGTGCCAGCAGTTCCCGCCCCTCTCACGCTGGGAATGAGCAGTTCTTC
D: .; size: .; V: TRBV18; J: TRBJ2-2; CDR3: CASSPLLLATANTGELFF; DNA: TGTGCCAGCTCACCACTTCTATTAGCGACAGCGAACACCGGGGAGCTGTTTTTT
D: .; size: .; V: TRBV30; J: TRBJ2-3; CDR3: CAWSVGVGGDTQYF; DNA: TGTGCCTGGAGTGTAGGCGTAGGGGGAGATACGCAGTATTTT
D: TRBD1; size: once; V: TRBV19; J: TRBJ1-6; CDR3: CASRSRTGTSYNSPLHF; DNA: TGTGCCAGTAGATCTCGGACAGGGACCTCCTATAATTCACCCCTCCACTTT
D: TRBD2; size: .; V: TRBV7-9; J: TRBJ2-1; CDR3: CASSFFLAGSGEQFF; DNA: TGTGCCAGCAGCTTTTTTCTAGCGGGGTCCGGTGAGCAGTTCTTC
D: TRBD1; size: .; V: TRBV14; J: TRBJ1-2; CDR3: CASSQDRGRDRAHGYTF; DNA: TGTGCCAGCAGCCAAGATAGGGGCCGGGACAGGGCCCATGGCTACACCTTC
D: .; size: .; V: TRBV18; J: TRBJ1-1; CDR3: CASSPGAPSGTEAFF; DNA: TGTGCCAGCTCACCAGGGGCACCCTCGGGCACTGAAGCTTTCTTT
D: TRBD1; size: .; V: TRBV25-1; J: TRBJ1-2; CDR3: CASGGTVYGYTF; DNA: TGTGCCAGCGGAGGGACAGTCTATGGCTACACCTTC
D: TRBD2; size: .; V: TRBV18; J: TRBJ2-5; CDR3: CASSPTSSQETQYF; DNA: TGTGCCAGCTCACCGACTAGCAGCCAAGAGACCCAGTACTTC